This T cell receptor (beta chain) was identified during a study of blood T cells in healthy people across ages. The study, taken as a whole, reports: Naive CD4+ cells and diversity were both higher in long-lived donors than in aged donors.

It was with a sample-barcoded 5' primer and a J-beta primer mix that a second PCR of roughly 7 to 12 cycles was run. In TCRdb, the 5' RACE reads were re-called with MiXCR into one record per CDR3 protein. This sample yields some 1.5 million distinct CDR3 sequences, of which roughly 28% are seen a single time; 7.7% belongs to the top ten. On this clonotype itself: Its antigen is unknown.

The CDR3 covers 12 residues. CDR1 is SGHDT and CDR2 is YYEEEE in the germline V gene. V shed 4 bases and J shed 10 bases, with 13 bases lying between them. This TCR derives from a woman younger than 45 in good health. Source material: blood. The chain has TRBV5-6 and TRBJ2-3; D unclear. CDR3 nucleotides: TGTGCCAGCAGCCGGATGGGGATCGCGCAGTATTTT. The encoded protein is CASSRMGIAQYF.